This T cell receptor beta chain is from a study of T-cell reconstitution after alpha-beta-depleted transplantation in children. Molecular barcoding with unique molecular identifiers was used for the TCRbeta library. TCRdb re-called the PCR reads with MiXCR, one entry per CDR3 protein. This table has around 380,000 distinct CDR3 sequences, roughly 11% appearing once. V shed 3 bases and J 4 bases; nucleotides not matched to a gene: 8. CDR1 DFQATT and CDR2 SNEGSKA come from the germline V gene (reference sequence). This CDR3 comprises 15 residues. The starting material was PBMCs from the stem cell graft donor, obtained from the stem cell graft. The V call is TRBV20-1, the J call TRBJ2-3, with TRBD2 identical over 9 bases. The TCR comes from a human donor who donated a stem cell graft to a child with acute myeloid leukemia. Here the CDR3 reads CSASGAGGRPDTQYF. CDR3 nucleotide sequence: TGCAGTGCTAGCGGTGCGGGGGGGCGGCCAGATACGCAGTATTTT.